Listed below are T cell receptor beta chains from one sample, sequenced in a study of blood T cells in healthy people across ages. TCRdb reanalysed the 5' RACE reads using MiXCR and keeps one entry per CDR3 protein. The sample consists of 850,000 or so distinct CDR3 sequences, around 28% of them appearing once. Source material: blood. These TCRs come from an elderly woman in good health. The CDR3 runs from the conserved cysteine through the conserved F or W. D genes are given only for firm matches. The listing skips clone size in some rows; elsewhere it reads once, few, many or a size class.

cdr3_length	v_call	clone_size	d_call	j_call	cdr3_nt	cdr3_aa
13	TRBV6-2/TRBV6-3	many	NA	TRBJ1-2	TGTGCCGGACAGAAAACAGGTTTCGATGGCTACACCTTC	CAGQKTGFDGYTF
16	TRBV7-2	many	TRBD2	TRBJ2-1	TGTGCCAGCAGGCCTAGCGGGGGGGGATCCTACAATGAGCAGTTCTTC	CASRPSGGGSYNEQFF
16	TRBV6-5	few	NA	TRBJ2-1	TGTGCCAGCGCGGCAGGCTTTTTAGTCCTGGACAATGAGCAGTTCTTC	CASAAGFLVLDNEQFF
14	TRBV20-1	few	TRBD1	TRBJ2-2	TGCAGTGCTAGAACCGGGACAGCCACCGGGGAGCTGTTTTTT	CSARTGTATGELFF
12	TRBV6-2/TRBV6-3	NA	NA	TRBJ2-1	TGTGCCAGCAGTATCCGAGACAATGAGCAGTTCTTC	CASSIRDNEQFF
10	TRBV2	NA	NA	TRBJ2-1	TGTGCCAGCAGTGAGGACGAGCAGTTCTTC	CASSEDEQFF
15	TRBV19	few	TRBD2	TRBJ2-5	TGTGCCAGTAGTACAGGACTAGCGTCTCAAGAGACCCAGTACTTC	CASSTGLASQETQYF
14	TRBV21-1	many	NA	TRBJ2-3	TGTGCCAGCAGCAAATGCACTAGTGGAGATACGCAGTATTTT	CASSKCTSGDTQYF
15	TRBV5-1	many	NA	TRBJ2-1	TGCGCCAGCAGCCCGAGTGGTGCTAGCAGTACCCGTCAGTTCTTC	CASSPSGASSTRQFF
13	TRBV2	many	TRBD1	TRBJ2-5	TGTGCCAGCAGGAGGGACAGGTGGGAGACCCAGTACTTC	CASRRDRWETQYF
12	TRBV24-1	many	NA	TRBJ2-1	TGTGCCACCAGTGATCCGACCGGGGAGCGGTTCTTC	CATSDPTGERFF
14	TRBV7-2	NA	TRBD2	TRBJ2-5	TGTGCCAGCAGCCTCCCAGGCGGGGGTTGGGCCCAGTACTTC	CASSLPGGGWAQYF
14	TRBV2	NA	NA	TRBJ2-3	TGTGCCAGCAGTGCGACTACTAGCACAGATACGCAGTATTTT	CASSATTSTDTQYF
15	TRBV6-2/TRBV6-3	many	NA	TRBJ2-1	TGTGCCAGCAGTTACGGGGGGAGACCGGGCAATGAGCAGTTCTTC	CASSYGGRPGNEQFF
15	TRBV12-3/TRBV12-4	NA	TRBD2	TRBJ2-1	TGTGCCAGCAGTTTAAACGGGGGGGTCGGGGATGAGCAGTTCTTC	CASSLNGGVGDEQFF
17	TRBV12-3/TRBV12-4	many	NA	TRBJ1-1	TGTGCCAGCAGTCCCAATTTTGGAGAACAGGGAAACACTGAAGCTTTCTTT	CASSPNFGEQGNTEAFF
18	TRBV10-3	NA	TRBD2	TRBJ2-7	TGTGCCATCAGTGAGTCGTTCGCGGGGCTAGCGGGACTCTACGAGCAGTACTTC	CAISESFAGLAGLYEQYF
12	TRBV4-1	NA	NA	TRBJ1-4	TGCGCCAGCAGCCAAGTGAGAGAAAAACTGTTTTTT	CASSQVREKLFF
14	TRBV5-1	many	NA	TRBJ1-1	TGCGCCAGCAGCTTGGGACAGTCGAACACTGAAGCTTTCTTT	CASSLGQSNTEAFF
12	TRBV25-1	many	TRBD1	TRBJ1-1	TGTGCCAGCAGTGGGGACAGGTTCGAAGCTTTCTTT	CASSGDRFEAFF
18	TRBV7-3	once	NA	TRBJ2-7	TGTGCCAGCAGCTTATTGGGGGTGGTGGCGGGGAGCTCCTACGAGCAGTACTTC	CASSLLGVVAGSSYEQYF
16	TRBV18	many	NA	TRBJ2-7	TGTGCCAGCTCACCACTCGACCAGGGGAGCTCCTACGAGCAGTACTTC	CASSPLDQGSSYEQYF
14	TRBV6-1	many	NA	TRBJ2-7	TGTGCCAGCAGTGAAGCGATCACTAACTACGAGCAGTACTTC	CASSEAITNYEQYF
13	TRBV20-1	many	NA	TRBJ2-7	TGCAGTGCCCCGAAAGCTGCCCCCTACGAGCAGTACTTC	CSAPKAAPYEQYF
17	TRBV6-2/TRBV6-3	many	NA	TRBJ1-1	TGTGCCAGCAGTTACTCGAAGGCTTCAAAATGGGGCACTGAAGCTTTCTTT	CASSYSKASKWGTEAFF
16	TRBV27	many	NA	TRBJ2-5	TGTGCCAGCAGTTTAAGGGGGGGGCTCGTGGGAGAGACCCAGTACTTC	CASSLRGGLVGETQYF
13	TRBV30	NA	NA	TRBJ1-6	TGTGCCTGGAGGAGGGCCGTTAATTCACCCCTCCACTTT	CAWRRAVNSPLHF
14	TRBV20-1	many	TRBD2	TRBJ2-3	TGCAGTGCGCACTACGCCGGGGGGGCAGATACGCAGTATTTT	CSAHYAGGADTQYF
16	TRBV28	NA	NA	TRBJ1-3	TGTGCCAGCAGTTTAAAGGGCGGAATCTCTGGAAACACCATATATTTT	CASSLKGGISGNTIYF
16	TRBV7-8	many	TRBD2	TRBJ2-7	TGTGCCAGCAGCTTAAACAGCGGGGGGATAACCTACGAGCAGTACTTC	CASSLNSGGITYEQYF
13	TRBV30	NA	TRBD1	TRBJ1-2	TGTGCCTGGAGTAAAGGGGGCAACTATGGCTACACCTTC	CAWSKGGNYGYTF
15	TRBV3-1	NA	NA	TRBJ1-2	NA	CASSQDISGAYGCTF
14	TRBV9	many	NA	TRBJ2-3	TGTGCCAGCAGCGAGAGCGGTGGCACAGATACGCAGTATTTT	CASSESGGTDTQYF
14	TRBV6-5	many	NA	TRBJ2-3	TGTGCCAGCAGACCCCAGGGGAGAAGAGATACGCAGTATTTT	CASRPQGRRDTQYF
16	TRBV5-6	many	NA	TRBJ2-1	TGTGCCAGCAGCAAGAGACAGGTAGTTACCTACAATGAGCAGTTCTTC	CASSKRQVVTYNEQFF
14	TRBV29-1	once	NA	TRBJ1-2	TGCAGCGTTGAAGGCCAGGGAGCTAACTATGGCTACACCTTC	CSVEGQGANYGYTF
14	TRBV6-2/TRBV6-3	many	TRBD1	TRBJ2-5	TGTGCCAGCAGTTACGGGACAGGGCTGAAGACCCAGTACTTC	CASSYGTGLKTQYF
12	TRBV6-1	NA	NA	TRBJ2-7	TGTGCCAGCGACTCCAGGGCCTACGAGCAGTACTTC	CASDSRAYEQYF
16	TRBV24-1	few	NA	TRBJ2-1	TGTGCCACCAGTGAATTCCCCAGCAACAAAGACAATGAGCAGTTCTTC	CATSEFPSNKDNEQFF
14	TRBV18	many	NA	TRBJ2-3	TGTGCCAGCTCACCAGCGACAGGTGCAGATACGCAGTATTTT	CASSPATGADTQYF
14	TRBV20-1	NA	TRBD1	TRBJ2-7	TGCAGTGCGGCCGACAGGGGGTTCTCCTACGAGCAGTACTTC	CSAADRGFSYEQYF
14	TRBV5-1	many	NA	TRBJ2-5	TGCGCCAGCAGCTCGTCAGGGTCCCAAGAGACCCAGTACTTC	CASSSSGSQETQYF
18	TRBV12-3/TRBV12-4	many	NA	TRBJ2-1	TGTGCCAGCAGTCCGCGCCACGACAGGTACGCGTCCTACAATGAGCAGTTCTTC	CASSPRHDRYASYNEQFF
18	TRBV13	once	TRBD2	TRBJ2-7	TGTGCCAGCAGCTTCTCCCGCTTGGTAGCGGGACGTTCCTACGAGCAGTACTTC	CASSFSRLVAGRSYEQYF